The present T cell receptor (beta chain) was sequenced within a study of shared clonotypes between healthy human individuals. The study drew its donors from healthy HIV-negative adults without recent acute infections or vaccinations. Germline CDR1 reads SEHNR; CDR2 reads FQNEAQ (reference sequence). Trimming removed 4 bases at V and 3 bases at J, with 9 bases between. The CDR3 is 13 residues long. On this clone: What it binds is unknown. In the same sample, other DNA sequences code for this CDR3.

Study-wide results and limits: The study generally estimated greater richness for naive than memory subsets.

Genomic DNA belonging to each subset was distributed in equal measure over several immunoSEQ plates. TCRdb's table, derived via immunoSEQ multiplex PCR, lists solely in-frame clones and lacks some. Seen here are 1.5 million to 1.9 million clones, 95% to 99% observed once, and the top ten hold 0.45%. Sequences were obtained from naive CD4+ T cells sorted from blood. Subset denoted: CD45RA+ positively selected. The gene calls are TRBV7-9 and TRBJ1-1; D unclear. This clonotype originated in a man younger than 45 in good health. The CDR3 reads CASSSQADTEAFF. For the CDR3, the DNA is TGTGCCAGCAGCTCACAAGCGGACACTGAAGCTTTCTTT.